These 28 T cell receptor beta chains were all obtained from the same sample, sequenced in a study of T cells in Graves' hyperthyroidism and ophthalmopathy (dated by TCRdb to between 2018 and 2021). The receptor library was made with multiplex PCR. Sequenced using an Illumina HiSeq 2000. The TCR beta CDR3 regions were amplified from the RNA transcripts. The first round of RT-PCR for the TCR CDR3 was performed with the HTBI primer set and the Qiagen OneStep RT-PCR kit. Starting from the raw public reads, TCRdb applied fastp trimming at Q25, assembled clones with MiXCR and retained in-frame beta chains. Each entry is one CDR3 protein sequence, shown with its most common DNA and genes. The sample table holds hundreds of thousands of distinct CDR3 sequences, of which more than 14% were seen once. The top ten clonotypes cover approximately 12% of the sample. The material sequenced was blood. Every receptor here comes from a woman between 50 and 59 years old with Graves' ophthalmopathy.

The genes are TRBV12-3 or TRBV12-4 and TRBJ2-2; TRBD1 is a possible D gene (6 bases). The length of the CDR3 is 13 residues. V was clipped by 8 bases and J by 2 bases, with 9 bases between them. The CDR3 is CASQQGNTGELFF. Written as DNA, the CDR3 is TGTGCCAGCCAACAGGGTAACACCGGGGAGCTGTTTTTT.

This clonotype was seen ten or more times. The chain recombines TRBV7-6 with TRBJ2-7, with 13 bases lining up with TRBD2. Trimming took 5 bases from V and 4 from J; bases not matched to a gene: 17. The CDR3 is 19 residues long. The V gene's germline CDR1 is SGHVS and CDR2 FNYEAQ. In DNA form, the CDR3 reads TGTGCCAGCAGCACTTTACTAGCGGGAGGGCCCTCGGCCCTTTACGAGCAGTACTTC. Translating gives CASSTLLAGGPSALYEQYF.

This clonotype was seen repeatedly, ten times or more. The rearrangement uses TRBV20-1 and TRBJ1-1; the D is unclear. This CDR3 region has 14 residues. Germline V gene sequence: CDR1 DFQATT, CDR2 SNEGSKA (reference sequence). Trimming took off 3 bases at V and 4 bases at J, with 15 bases between the two ends. This CDR3 reads CSASKQGSGTEAFF. In nucleotides, the CDR3 is TGCAGTGCTAGTAAGCAAGGTTCGGGCACTGAAGCTTTCTTT.

This clonotype was recorded many times. V and J are TRBV6-1 and TRBJ2-3; D unresolved. Trimming pared 8 bases from V and 4 bases from J, leaving 19 bases between. Germline CDR1 reads MNHNS; CDR2 reads SASEGT. This CDR3 contains 15 residues. For the CDR3, the DNA is TGTGCCAGCCGATACGGTCATGGGCCATCAGATACGCAGTATTTT. This sequence encodes CASRYGHGPSDTQYF.

This clonotype was detected only a few times. DNA of the CDR3: TGTGCCAGCACCGTCACAGGGATCGGAAACACCATATATTTT. Amino acids: CASTVTGIGNTIYF. The rearrangement uses TRBV12-3 or TRBV12-4 and TRBJ1-3; a weak D match, TRBD1 (6 bases). The length of the CDR3 is 14 residues. The germline V and J ends were trimmed by 7 bases and 4 bases, with 14 bases remaining between them.

This clonotype was found many times. This rearrangement joins TRBV24-1 to TRBJ2-1, with a tentative D call TRBD2 (5 bases). The germline V gene encodes CDR1 KGHDR and CDR2 SFDVKD. The CDR3 runs 18 residues. V lost 3 bases and J 7 bases, leaving 24 bases between the germline ends. The CDR3: CATSDSPLWRGPGNEQFF. In nucleotides, the CDR3 is TGTGCCACCAGTGATAGCCCCCTATGGAGAGGGCCGGGGAATGAGCAGTTCTTC.

This clonotype came up many times. This chain connects TRBV2 to TRBJ2-1, with TRBD2 matching over 10 bases. Germline V gene sequence: CDR1 SNHLY, CDR2 FYNNEI. V trimming: 7 bases; J trimming: 9 bases; junction bases outside the gene matches: 6. The CDR3 sequence is 13 residues long. CDR3 DNA sequence: TGTGCCAGCACCCCCTTAGCGGGAGGTGAGCAGTTCTTC. Its translation is CASTPLAGGEQFF.

This chain links TRBV12-3 or TRBV12-4 with TRBJ2-7, with 9 bases identical to TRBD2. This CDR3 contains 16 residues. V shed 4 bases and J 7 bases; nucleotides not matched to a gene: 14. In DNA, the CDR3 is TGTGCCAGCAGTTCCCGGATTAGCGGGAGTGACCGGGAGCAGTACTTC. This codes for CASSSRISGSDREQYF.

This clonotype was counted ten times or more. V and J are TRBV20-1 and TRBJ2-7; the match to TRBD2 covers 10 bases. The CDR3 runs 13 residues. Trimming removed 5 bases from V and 2 bases from J; junction bases left unmatched: 3. Germline loops: CDR1 DFQATT, CDR2 SNEGSKA (reference sequence). CDR3 in DNA: TGCAGTGCTGGGACTAGCGAAGCCTACGAGCAGTACTTC. It specifies CSAGTSEAYEQYF.

This chain uses TRBV7-9 with TRBJ2-1, with TRBD2 matching over 16 bases. CDR1 is SEHNR and CDR2 is FQNEAQ in the germline V gene (reference sequence). V was pared by 6 bases and J by 7 bases, with 6 bases of the junction left unmatched. The CDR3 sequence is 16 residues long. The CDR3 coding sequence is TGTGCCAGCAGAAAGGGACTAGCGGGAGGGGTAAATGAGCAGTTCTTC. It codes for CASRKGLAGGVNEQFF.

This clonotype was recorded many times. As DNA, the CDR3 is TGTGCCAGCAGGGGTTCGCGGGAAAAACTGTTTTTT. Amino acids: CASRGSREKLFF. The chain is built from TRBV7-9 and TRBJ1-4; the D is unclear. Trimming stripped 6 bases from V and 8 bases from J, with 10 bases between. This CDR3 comprises 12 residues. Germline CDR1 SEHNR, CDR2 FQNEAQ (reference sequence).

In its sample, this clonotype was seen many times. CDR3 DNA sequence: TGTGCCAGCAGACCCGGACAGGGTGGCCAGCCCCAGCATTTT. It yields the protein CASRPGQGGQPQHF. The gene calls are TRBV28 and TRBJ1-5; 8 nucleotides agree with TRBD1. V shed 6 bases and J 7 bases; nucleotides not matched to a gene: 8. The germline V gene encodes CDR1 MDHEN and CDR2 SYDVKM. This CDR3 is 14 amino acids long.

This clonotype showed up just a few times. This chain joins TRBV19 and TRBJ2-4; 9 bases line up with TRBD1. The CDR3 covers 15 residues. The junction had 7 bases not matched to a gene; V was cut back by 4 bases and J by 6 bases. The V gene's germline CDR1 is LNHDA and CDR2 SQIVND (reference sequence). CDR3 amino acids: CASSRLSGQGNIQYF. CDR3 DNA: TGTGCCAGTAGTAGACTATCGGGACAGGGAAACATTCAGTACTTC.

This clonotype was detected many times. The chain combines TRBV7-6 with TRBJ2-7; 13 bases are shared with TRBD2. The J segment lost 0 bases and the V segment lost 2 bases, leaving 22 bases of the junction unmatched. The CDR3 is 23 amino acids. CDR1 SGHVS and CDR2 FNYEAQ come from the germline V gene. The CDR3 nucleotides read TGTGCCAGCAGCTTATCCAGGCCGGGACATCCGGGACTAGCGGGAAACCACTCCTACGAGCAGTACTTC. Its translation: CASSLSRPGHPGLAGNHSYEQYF.

The genes are TRBV7-9 and TRBJ2-7; 10 bases fit TRBD1. Germline-derived CDR1 and CDR2 are SEHNR and FQNEAQ (reference sequence). This CDR3 region has 16 residues. V was pared by 5 bases and J by 5 bases, with 12 bases of the junction left unmatched. CDR3 DNA: TGTGCCAGCAGCCCAAATCCCGGGACAGGGGTCCACGAGCAGTACTTC. It specifies CASSPNPGTGVHEQYF.

Points on this clonotype: With a much larger clone just one base away, this may be a read error. Here the CDR3 DNA reads TGTGCCATCAGACTCACTAGCGGGGCGAACAATGAGCAGTACTTC. The encoded protein is CAIRLTSGANNEQYF. The genes are TRBV10-3 and TRBJ2-1; 10 nucleotides agree with TRBD2. The J call may be in error: the DNA end matches TRBJ2-7 better. From germline, CDR1 is ENHRY and CDR2 SYGVKD. The CDR3 contains 15 residues.

The gene calls are TRBV7-2 and TRBJ2-7, with TRBD2 matching 9 bases. Germline loops: CDR1 SGHTA, CDR2 FQGNSA. The CDR3 length is 15 residues. The V segment lost 5 bases and the J segment 1 base; nucleotides outside the gene matches: 6. Written as DNA, the CDR3 is TGTGCCAGCAGCCCAGAGCGGGGGGCATCCTACGAGCAGTACTTC. Encoded protein: CASSPERGASYEQYF.

This clonotype was counted at least ten times. One base away lies a much larger clone, so this may be a sequencing read error. The chain is built from TRBV28 and TRBJ2-1, with 7 bases aligning to TRBD2. Losses at the gene ends were 10 bases for V and 0 bases for J; bases not matched to a gene: 18. The germline gives CDR1 MDHEN, CDR2 SYDVKM. This CDR3 has 18 residues. CDR3 in DNA: TGTGCCACAACCCCGACTAGCAGGAGGACTAGCTCCTACAATGAGCAGTTCTTC. Encoded protein: CATTPTSRRTSSYNEQFF.

This clonotype was found once. A much larger clone differs by one base, so this may be a read error. V and J are TRBV3-1 and TRBJ2-2; 8 positions match TRBD1. The J call may be faulty, since TRBJ1-1 better matches the DNA end. Germline CDR1 LGHDT, CDR2 YNNKEL (reference sequence). The CDR3 loop spans 14 amino acids. This CDR3 is CASGPSHTGGGAFF. The CDR3 DNA reads as TGTGCCAGCGGCCCCAGCCACACAGGGGGGGGAGCTTTCTTT.

The chain joins TRBV7-9 to TRBJ2-7; 8 bases match TRBD2. Germline values: CDR1 SEHNR, CDR2 FQNEAQ (reference sequence). V was clipped by 1 base and J by 3 bases; unmatched bases: 2. The CDR3 length is 14 residues. The CDR3 reads CASSLGLAYYEQYF. The CDR3, as DNA: TGTGCCAGCAGCTTAGGACTAGCGTACTACGAGCAGTACTTC.

This clonotype was picked up many times. The rearrangement uses TRBV6-6 and TRBJ2-1; no clear D gene. CDR1 and CDR2 (germline): MNHNY, SVGAGI (reference sequence). This CDR3 has 16 amino acids. Trimming shortened V by 2 bases and J by 5 bases, and 16 bases separated the two germline ends. Here the CDR3 reads CASSYVTVGLNNEQFF. Written as DNA, the CDR3 is TGTGCCAGCAGTTACGTCACTGTCGGGTTGAACAATGAGCAGTTCTTC.

Regarding this clonotype: This may arise from a read error, as a much more abundant clone is one base away. The CDR3 DNA follows: TGCAGTGCTAGAGGTTCTAGCGGGAGCCCCCAAAATGAGCAGTTCTTC. Translating gives CSARGSSGSPQNEQFF. V gene TRBV20-1 combines with J gene TRBJ2-1; 10 bases align to TRBD2. The J segment lost 7 bases and the V segment lost 1 base, leaving 10 bases of the junction unmatched. CDR3 length: 16 residues. CDR1 is DFQATT, CDR2 SNEGSKA, per germline (reference sequence).

This clonotype was found many times. V and J are TRBV12-3 or TRBV12-4 and TRBJ1-1; D remains ambiguous. The CDR3 totals 14 residues. Trimming removed 5 bases from V and 6 bases from J, with 16 bases in between. In DNA, the CDR3 is TGTGCCAGCAGTACGACCCCGCCTAGGGCTGAAGCTTTCTTT. Residues: CASSTTPPRAEAFF.

The sample holds many counts of this clonotype. The chain has TRBV3-1 and TRBJ2-1, with TRBD2 matching over 7 bases. V was clipped by 3 bases and J by 5 bases; unmatched bases: 4. This CDR3 has 14 residues. Looked up from germline, CDR1 is LGHDT and CDR2 is YNNKEL (reference sequence). CDR3 residues: CASSHLAGDNEQFF. In nucleotides, the CDR3 is TGTGCCAGCAGCCACCTGGCGGGAGACAATGAGCAGTTCTTC.

Points on this clonotype: Here the CDR3 omits its conserved ending phenylalanine or tryptophan, so a read error is the likely source. The chain carries TRBV10-3 and TRBJ2-7, with TRBD2 identical over 8 bases. The germline V gene has CDR1 ENHRY and CDR2 SYGVKD. The CDR3 length is 15 residues. V trimming: 0 bases; J trimming: 0 bases; junction bases outside the gene matches: 1. The CDR3 here is CAISESGTSSYEQYL. The CDR3 coding sequence is TGTGCCATCAGTGAGTCGGGGACTAGCTCCTACGAGCAGTACCTC.

J is TRBJ1-4 and V is TRBV20-1; tentative D call: TRBD1 (6 bases). The CDR3 runs to 13 residues. The V gene lost 3 bases and the J gene lost 4 bases, with 9 bases spanning the gap. Germline V gene data show CDR1 as DFQATT and CDR2 as SNEGSKA (reference sequence). The CDR3 region is CSASRDINEKLFF. In DNA, the CDR3 is TGCAGTGCTAGTCGGGACATTAATGAAAAACTGTTTTTT.

In this sample, this clonotype turned up a few times. This chain links TRBV4-3 with TRBJ2-5; D is possibly TRBD1 (6 bases). Germline loops: CDR1 LGHNA, CDR2 YSLEER. V gave up 3 bases and J gave up 6 bases, with 17 bases separating them. CDR3 length equals 15 residues. The CDR3 here is CASSQTSGALQTQYF. The CDR3 DNA reads as TGCGCCAGCAGCCAGACTTCAGGGGCGTTACAGACCCAGTACTTC.

This sequence joins TRBV9 and TRBJ2-1; TRBD2 aligns across 8 bases. The V and J ends lost 5 bases and 10 bases, in that order; junction bases with no gene match: 11. Per germline, CDR1 SGDLS and CDR2 YYNGEE. The CDR3 has 14 amino acids. In DNA, the CDR3 is TGTGCCAGCAGTCCCAGCGGGGGTGGCGTGGAGCAGTTCTTC. This sequence encodes CASSPSGGGVEQFF.